A selection of T cell receptor beta chains follows, all from one sample in a study of post-analysis software for immune sequencing data. TCRdb itself ran the PCR reads through MiXCR, one entry per CDR3 protein. The table records hundreds of thousands of distinct CDR3 sequences, approximately 60% of them present only once. The sequenced sample was blood. The receptor source for this set is a girl aged 2 to 10 with multiple sclerosis. CDR3s include the opening cysteine and the closing phenylalanine or tryptophan. The D gene is left open where the match is weak. Size values are once, few and many counts, or a class for expanded clones, and some rows have none.

>-|TRBJ2-7|TRBV10-3|TRBD2
CAIRDRASGTYEQYF
TGTGCCATCAGGGACCGCGCTAGCGGTACCTACGAGCAGTACTTC
>few|TRBJ2-3|TRBV29-1|-
CSVGLGDTQYF
TGCAGCGTGGGACTGGGAGATACGCAGTATTTT
>-|TRBJ2-1|TRBV29-1|-
CSVFKNNEQFF
TGCAGCGTTTTTAAAAACAATGAGCAGTTCTTC
>-|TRBJ2-1|TRBV11-2|TRBD2
CASSHSGRGDYNEQFF
TGTGCCAGCAGCCATAGTGGGCGGGGGGACTACAATGAGCAGTTCTTC
>few|TRBJ2-1|TRBV5-1|TRBD1
CASRVSGTAYNEQFF
TGCGCCAGCAGGGTATCCGGGACAGCCTACAATGAGCAGTTCTTC
>-|TRBJ1-1|TRBV7-2|-
CASISVVEAFF
TGTGCCAGCATTTCAGTGGTGGAAGCTTTCTTT
>few|TRBJ1-1|TRBV27|-
CASSLDAGFLAEAFF
TGTGCCAGCAGTTTAGACGCTGGGTTCCTAGCCGAAGCTTTCTTT
>once|TRBJ2-7|TRBV4-1|TRBD1
CAGSQGQGDSYEQYF
TGCGCCGGCAGCCAAGGACAGGGGGACTCCTACGAGCAGTACTTC
>few|TRBJ2-1|TRBV5-5|-
CASSLVSLNLEFF
TGTGCCAGCAGCTTGGTGAGCCTCAACTTGGAGTTCTTC
>few|TRBJ2-3|TRBV11-2|-
CASSRPGGGRTDTQYF
TGTGCCAGCAGCCGACCCGGGGGCGGTCGCACAGATACGCAGTATTTT
>-|TRBJ1-1|TRBV29-1|-
CSVNRDDTEAFF
TGCAGCGTGAACAGGGATGACACTGAAGCTTTCTTT
>-|TRBJ1-1|TRBV5-5|-
CASSLVQGFRTEAFF
TGTGCCAGCAGCTTGGTCCAGGGTTTCCGGACTGAAGCTTTCTTT
>-|TRBJ2-1|TRBV9|-
CASSLQGSPYNEQFF
TGTGCCAGCAGCTTACAGGGTAGTCCCTACAATGAGCAGTTCTTC
>-|TRBJ2-4|TRBV11-2|-
CASSPPGGGKNIQYF
TGTGCCAGCAGCCCCCCGGGTGGGGGCAAAAACATTCAGTACTTC
>-|TRBJ2-3|TRBV6-6|-
CASSFFVGTDTQYF
TGTGCCAGCAGTTTTTTTGTGGGAACAGATACGCAGTATTTT
>-|TRBJ2-3|TRBV2|-
CASRVTPSTDTQYF
TGTGCCAGCAGGGTGACACCGAGCACAGATACGCAGTATTTT
>-|TRBJ2-7|TRBV7-2|-
CASSLKTGLAQTYEQYF
TGTGCCAGCAGCTTAAAAACCGGGCTAGCGCAGACGTACGAGCAGTACTTC
>-|TRBJ2-5|TRBV5-5|-
CASSLALALYVETQYF
TGTGCCAGCAGCTTGGCTCTAGCGCTCTACGTGGAGACCCAGTACTTC
>-|TRBJ1-5|TRBV28|TRBD1
CASSRRQPGTGFHQPQHF
TGTGCCAGCAGCCGTCGACAACCTGGGACAGGATTTCATCAGCCCCAGCATTTT
>-|TRBJ2-3|TRBV5-1|-
CASSTYTDTQYF
TGCGCCAGCAGCACCTACACAGATACGCAGTATTTT
>-|TRBJ2-1|TRBV6-5|-
CASSSPAYNEQFF
TGTGCCAGCAGTTCACCAGCGTACAATGAGCAGTTCTTC
>few|TRBJ2-1|TRBV6-5|-
CASSYGAVTGGNEQFF
TGTGCCAGCAGTTACGGCGCGGTGACAGGTGGTAATGAGCAGTTCTTC
>-|TRBJ2-1|TRBV15|TRBD2
CATSRAPLVAGDIEQFF
TGTGCCACCAGCAGAGCCCCTCTGGTAGCGGGAGACATTGAGCAGTTCTTC